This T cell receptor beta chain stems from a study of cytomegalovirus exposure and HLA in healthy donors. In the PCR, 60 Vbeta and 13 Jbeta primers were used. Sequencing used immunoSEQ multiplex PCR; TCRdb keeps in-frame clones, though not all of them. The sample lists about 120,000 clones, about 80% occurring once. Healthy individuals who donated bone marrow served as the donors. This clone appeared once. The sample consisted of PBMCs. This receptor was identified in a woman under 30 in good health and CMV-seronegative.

The DNA of the CDR3 is TGTGCCAGCAGCTTAGATCAGTCAGGGATGCAGCCCCAGCATTTT. Encoded protein: CASSLDQSGMQPQHF. The V and J genes are TRBV11-3 and TRBJ1-5, with a weak D call TRBD1 (5 bases). The CDR3 is made up of 15 amino acids. V lost 0 bases, J lost 7 bases, and 13 bases lay in between. Germline values: CDR1 SGHNT, CDR2 YENEEA.